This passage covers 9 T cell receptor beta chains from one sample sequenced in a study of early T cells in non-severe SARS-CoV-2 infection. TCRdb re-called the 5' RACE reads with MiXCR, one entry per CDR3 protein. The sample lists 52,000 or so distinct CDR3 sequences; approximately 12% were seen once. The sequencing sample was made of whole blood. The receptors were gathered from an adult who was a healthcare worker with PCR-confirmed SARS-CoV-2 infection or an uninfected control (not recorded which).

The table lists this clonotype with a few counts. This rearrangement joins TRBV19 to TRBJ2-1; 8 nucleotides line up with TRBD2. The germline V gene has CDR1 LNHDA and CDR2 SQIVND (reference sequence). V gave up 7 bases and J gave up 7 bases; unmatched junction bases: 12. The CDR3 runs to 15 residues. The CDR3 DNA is TGTGCCAGTACTGCCGGGGGGGTCTCTAGGAATGAGCAGTTCTTC. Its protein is CASTAGGVSRNEQFF.

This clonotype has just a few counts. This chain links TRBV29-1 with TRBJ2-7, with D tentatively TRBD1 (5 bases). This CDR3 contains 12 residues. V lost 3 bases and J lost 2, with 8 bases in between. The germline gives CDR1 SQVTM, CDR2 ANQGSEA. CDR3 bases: TGCAGCGTTGAGGCAGGGACCTACGAGCAGTACTTC. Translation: CSVEAGTYEQYF.

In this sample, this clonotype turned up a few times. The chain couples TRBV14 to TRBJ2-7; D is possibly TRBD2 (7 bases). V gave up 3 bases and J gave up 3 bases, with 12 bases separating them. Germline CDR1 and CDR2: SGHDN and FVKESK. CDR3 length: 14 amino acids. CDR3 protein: CASSQRGPYYEQYF. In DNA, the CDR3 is TGTGCCAGCAGCCAGCGGGGGCCATACTACGAGCAGTACTTC.

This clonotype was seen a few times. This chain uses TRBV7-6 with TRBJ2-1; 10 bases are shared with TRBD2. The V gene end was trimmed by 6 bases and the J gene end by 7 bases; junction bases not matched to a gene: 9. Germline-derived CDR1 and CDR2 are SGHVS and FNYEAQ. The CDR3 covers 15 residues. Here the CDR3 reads CASSQSGGARNEQFF. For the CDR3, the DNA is TGTGCCAGCAGTCAGAGCGGGGGGGCCCGAAATGAGCAGTTCTTC.

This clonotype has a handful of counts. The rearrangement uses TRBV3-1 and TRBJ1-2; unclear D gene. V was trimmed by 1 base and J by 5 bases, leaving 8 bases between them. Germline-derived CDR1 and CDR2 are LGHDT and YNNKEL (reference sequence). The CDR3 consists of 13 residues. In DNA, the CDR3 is TGTGCCAGCAGCCAAGGTCAGCGATATGGCTACACCTTC. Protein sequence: CASSQGQRYGYTF.

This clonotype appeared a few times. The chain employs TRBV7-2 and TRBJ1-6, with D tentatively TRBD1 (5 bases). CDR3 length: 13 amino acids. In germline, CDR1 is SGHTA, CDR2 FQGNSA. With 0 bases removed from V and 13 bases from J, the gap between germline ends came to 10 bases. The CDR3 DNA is TGTGCCAGCAGCTTAGCCCCGACAGTGCCCCTCCACTTT. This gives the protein CASSLAPTVPLHF.

CDR3 sequence: CASSLASRQSSPLHF. In DNA, the CDR3 is TGTGCCAGCAGCTTAGCGTCAAGGCAAAGTTCACCCCTCCACTTT. V usage is TRBV7-2 and J usage is TRBJ1-6; D uncertain. Looked up from germline, CDR1 is SGHTA and CDR2 is FQGNSA. The CDR3 totals 15 residues. The ends were cut back, 0 bases at V and 9 bases at J, with 12 bases in the middle. Full variable domain (rest looked up from reference TRBV7-2 and TRBJ1-6): GAGVSQSPSNKVTEKGKDVELRCDPISGHTALYWYRQSLGQGLEFLIYFQGNSAPDKSGLPSDRFSAERTGGSVSTLTIQRTQQEDSAVYLCASSLASRQSSPLHFGNGTRLTVT.

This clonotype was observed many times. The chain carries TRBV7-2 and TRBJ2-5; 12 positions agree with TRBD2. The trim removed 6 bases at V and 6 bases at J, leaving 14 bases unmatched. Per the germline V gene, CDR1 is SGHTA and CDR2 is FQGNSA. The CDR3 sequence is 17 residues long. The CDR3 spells CASSQGSLAGGPKTQYF. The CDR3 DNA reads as TGTGCCAGCAGTCAGGGGTCCCTAGCGGGGGGGCCTAAGACCCAGTACTTC.

This CDR3 is CSASSGANVLTF. The CDR3 bases are TGCAGTGCTAGTTCTGGGGCCAACGTCCTGACTTTC. This chain connects TRBV20-1 to TRBJ2-6; D is ambiguous. In germline, CDR1 is DFQATT, CDR2 SNEGSKA (reference sequence). The length of the CDR3 is 12 residues. Trimming shortened V by 3 bases and J by 1 base, and 1 base separated the two germline ends.